A selection of T cell receptor beta chains follows, all from one sample in a study of breast tumors, draining lymph nodes, adjacent tissues. TCRdb re-called the multiplex PCR reads through MiXCR, storing one row per CDR3 protein. The sample lists about 130,000 distinct CDR3 sequences; under 25% were seen once. Specimen: axillary lymph node tissue. These receptor sequences come from a female donor with breast cancer. Some clones in this sample may be carry-over from other donors' samples. CDR3s include the opening cysteine and the closing phenylalanine or tryptophan. D genes are given only for firm matches. Clone size, where shown, is once, few, many, or a class for clones that have expanded.

>TRBV11-3|TRBJ2-3|TRBD2|many
TGTGCCAGCAGCAGCCCACCGGGAGGAGTTACAGATACGCAGTATTTT
CASSSPPGGVTDTQYF
>TRBV15|TRBJ2-3|TRBD2|many
TGTGCCACCAGCAAAAGAACTAGCGTTCTTGGCACAGATACGCAGTATTTT
CATSKRTSVLGTDTQYF
>TRBV6-5|TRBJ1-2|.|many
TGTGCCAGCAGTTACGCAGGGGTCCGGAACCTCGGTGGCTACACCTTC
CASSYAGVRNLGGYTF
>TRBV20-1|TRBJ1-6|.|many
TGCAGTGCAAGTCGACGGAGGAGCTCCTATAATTCACCCCTCCACTTT
CSASRRRSSYNSPLHF
>TRBV27|TRBJ1-5|.|.
TGTGCCAGCCGGGACACATCGCGCAATCAGCCCCAGCATTTT
CASRDTSRNQPQHF
>TRBV30|TRBJ2-3|TRBD2|many
TGTGCCTGGAGTGTCGCGGCGGGAGCAGATACGCAGTATTTT
CAWSVAAGADTQYF
>TRBV7-8|TRBJ2-3|TRBD1|.
TGTGCCAGCAGCTTAGCTAGGACAGGGGCAGGAGATACGCAGTATTTT
CASSLARTGAGDTQYF
>TRBV6-1|TRBJ2-2|.|many
TGTGCCAGCAGTCTTGAACGCGGGGAGCTGTTTTTT
CASSLERGELFF
>TRBV30|TRBJ2-1|.|.
TGTGCCTGGAGTGTAGGACTCCAGGGCGAGCAGTTCTTC
CAWSVGLQGEQFF
>TRBV7-9|TRBJ2-4|.|many
TGTGCCAGCAGCTTGGGGGAAGCCAAAAACATTCAGTACTTC
CASSLGEAKNIQYF
>TRBV6-2/TRBV6-3|TRBJ1-5|.|few
TGTGCCAGCAGTCCGTGGGGTATACGTGGGTACCAGCCCCAGCATTTT
CASSPWGIRGYQPQHF
>TRBV6-2/TRBV6-3|TRBJ2-7|.|once
TGTGCCAGCAGTTACCTTCCACCTAGCAGGAGGGAGCAGTACTTC
CASSYLPPSRREQYF
>TRBV2|TRBJ1-3|TRBD1|many
TGTGCCAGCAACAAACAGGGGGGCAGCTCTGGAAACACCATATATTTT
CASNKQGGSSGNTIYF
>TRBV27|TRBJ2-2|.|few
TGTGCCAGCAGTTACAACAGCAACACCGGGGAGCTGTTTTTT
CASSYNSNTGELFF
>TRBV14|TRBJ2-1|TRBD2|many
TGTGCCAGCAGCCCGTTAGCGGGAGCGGGGTACAATGAGCAGTTCTTC
CASSPLAGAGYNEQFF
>TRBV11-3|TRBJ2-3|TRBD1|many
TGTGCCAGCAGCAGGGGACAGCGACCGACAGATACGCAGTATTTT
CASSRGQRPTDTQYF
>TRBV20-1|TRBJ1-5|.|.
TGCAGTGCTAGTGCAGGCGGGGAGGGTAGCAATCAGCCCCAGCATTTT
CSASAGGEGSNQPQHF
>TRBV5-4|TRBJ2-7|.|many
TGTGCCAGCAGCGGATTAGGGGCTCCCGAGCAGTACTTC
CASSGLGAPEQYF
>TRBV7-8|TRBJ2-1|TRBD2|many
TGTGCCAGCAGCTCTAGACTAGCGGGAGCCAATGAGCAGTTCTTC
CASSSRLAGANEQFF
>TRBV11-2|TRBJ2-7|.|many
TGTGCCAGCAGCGACTGGGGAGGCGAGGACGAGCAGTACTTC
CASSDWGGEDEQYF
>TRBV6-2/TRBV6-3|TRBJ2-2|TRBD2|many
TGTGCCAGCAGCCCCAGGACTAGCGGTACGATCGGGGAGCTGTTTTTT
CASSPRTSGTIGELFF
>TRBV14|TRBJ2-5|.|few
TGTGCCAGCAGCCAAACCCTAAAACAAGAGACCCAGTACTTC
CASSQTLKQETQYF
>TRBV28|TRBJ2-5|.|.
TGTGCCAGCAGTGCGACTAGTAAAACCCGGTACTTC
CASSATSKTRYF
>TRBV5-1|TRBJ1-6|TRBD1|many
TGCGCCAGCAGCACCGGACAGGGGAATGCACCCCTCCACTTT
CASSTGQGNAPLHF
>TRBV11-2|TRBJ1-4|.|many
TGTGCCAGCAGCCCCGGCGGGGGCAAGGGTGAAAAACTGTTTTTT
CASSPGGGKGEKLFF
>TRBV28|TRBJ2-2|.|few
TGTGCCAGCAGCTCACTTTTTCCCGGGGAGCTGTTTTTT
CASSSLFPGELFF
>TRBV12-3/TRBV12-4|TRBJ1-5|TRBD1|many
TGTGCCAGCAGTCGTCAGGGGGGGTATCAGCCCCAGCATTTT
CASSRQGGYQPQHF
>TRBV14|TRBJ2-5|.|many
TGTGCCAGCAGCCAGAATCTCGGGGTCCAGTACTTC
CASSQNLGVQYF
>TRBV7-9|TRBJ1-6|TRBD1|many
TGTGCCAGCAGCCGCACCGGGACAGGGGTTTCACCCCTCCACTTT
CASSRTGTGVSPLHF
>TRBV9|TRBJ1-6|TRBD1|many
TGTGCCAGCAGCGCAGGACAGGGGGCGCATTCACCCCTCCACTTT
CASSAGQGAHSPLHF
>TRBV7-2|TRBJ2-1|.|many
TGTGCCAGCAGCTTATACCGCGGGAATGAGCAGTTCTTC
CASSLYRGNEQFF
>TRBV9|TRBJ2-1|TRBD2|many
TGTGCCAGCAGCGTTACGGGAGGACTAGGTGAGCAGTTCTTC
CASSVTGGLGEQFF
>TRBV20-1|TRBJ2-3|.|.
TGCAGTGTTGGCTACACAGATACGCAGTATTTT
CSVGYTDTQYF
>TRBV12-3/TRBV12-4|TRBJ2-3|.|.
TGTGCCAGCAGAGGAGGGGCAGATACGCAGTATTTT
CASRGGADTQYF
>TRBV11-1|TRBJ1-6|.|many
TGTGCCAGCAGCTTAGCAGGGGGAGGCGTTTCACCCCTCCACTTT
CASSLAGGGVSPLHF
>TRBV5-1|TRBJ2-2|.|many
TGCGCCAGCAGGGAGAACACCGGGGAGCTGTTTTTT
CASRENTGELFF
>TRBV20-1|TRBJ2-4|.|.
TGCAGTGCTTTCAGGGACGCCAAAAACATTCAGTACTTC
CSAFRDAKNIQYF
>TRBV24-1|TRBJ2-1|.|many
TGTGCCACCAGTGATTCCCGAGAGCAGGCCCGATCCAATGAGCAGTTCTTC
CATSDSREQARSNEQFF
>TRBV28|TRBJ1-3|.|.
TGTGCCAGCAGTCTCTCACCAGGGAAGGATTTGTCTGGAAACACCATATATTTT
CASSLSPGKDLSGNTIYF
>TRBV27|TRBJ2-2|TRBD1|.
TGTGCCAGCTCAGCGAACCGGGACAGGGGTTCTACCGGGGAGCTGTTTTTT
CASSANRDRGSTGELFF
>TRBV14|TRBJ2-1|TRBD2|many
TGTGCCAGCAGCCAAGAAGGTAGCGGGATTATCTCTCGCTACAATGAGCAGTTCTTC
CASSQEGSGIISRYNEQFF
>TRBV20-1|TRBJ1-3|TRBD1|.
TGCAGTGCTAGCGGGGAGACAGGGGCCGGAAACACCATATATTTT
CSASGETGAGNTIYF
>TRBV2|TRBJ2-1|.|many
TGTGCCAGCATTTCTGGACAGCCGTATTACAATGAGCAGTTCTTC
CASISGQPYYNEQFF
>TRBV12-3/TRBV12-4|TRBJ2-7|.|many
TGTGCCAGCAGTTTAAGTCTGGGGGCCTACGAGCAGTACTTC
CASSLSLGAYEQYF
>TRBV9|TRBJ1-2|TRBD1|many
TGTGCCAGCAGCGTAGCTTCATTGCCGAAGACAGGGGGGGACGGCTACACCTTC
CASSVASLPKTGGDGYTF
>TRBV12-3/TRBV12-4|TRBJ2-7|.|many
TGTGCCAGCAGCTTAGGAACGCGCAGGGACCTGCAGTACTTC
CASSLGTRRDLQYF
>TRBV2|TRBJ2-7|.|.
TGTGCCAGCAGTTTAGGGGCAGGGGTCGGCGAGCAGTACTTC
CASSLGAGVGEQYF